This entry describes one T cell receptor beta chain. The antigen is undetermined. Trimming took off 3 bases at V and 2 bases at J, with 11 bases between the two ends. The CDR3 covers 14 residues. CDR1 MDHEN and CDR2 SYDVKM come from the germline V gene. The sample is drawn from a study of T cell repertoires in cytomegalovirus infection. Study information: It can be stated that public TCR beta signatures indicated CMV infection as well as a matching HLA type. Study-wide results and caveats: Identification of carriers of CMV plus the relevant HLA was achieved through cumulative public TCR beta family frequency. Across the ex vivo response, the dominant clonotypes were HLA-C-restricted CMV-specific TCR beta clonotypes.

MiXCR, run by TCRdb on the reads, gives a single entry per CDR3 protein. The data show about 150,000 distinct CDR3 sequences, roughly 15% seen once. This receptor was obtained from a human donor in good health (CMV status not recorded). Some clones in this sample may be carry-over from other donors' samples. The genes are TRBV28 and TRBJ2-7; D is unresolved. The sequenced sample was CD8+ T cells from PBMCs. In DNA, the CDR3 is TGTGCCAGCAGTTTCTCCCGGAATACCTACGAGCAGTACTTC. Translated, it gives CASSFSRNTYEQYF.